What follows are 20 T cell receptor beta chains derived from one specimen sequenced in a study of blood T cell repertoires in COVID-19. Profiling relied on immunoSEQ multiplex PCR, and the TCRdb table lists in-frame clones only, not all of them. Among about 460,000 clones listed, roughly nine tenths were seen once. The sequenced material came from PBMCs or T cells enriched from blood (not recorded which). Receptors were obtained from a woman in her sixties who had recovered from COVID-19.

V and J are TRBV19 and TRBJ2-3; 8 nucleotides match TRBD2. CDR1 and CDR2 (germline): LNHDA, SQIVND (reference sequence). The junction had 10 bases not matched to a gene; V was cut back by 4 bases and J by 4 bases. There are 16 residues in the CDR3. This CDR3 is CASSRTGLAGSDTQYF. The CDR3 DNA is TGTGCCAGTAGTAGGACGGGTCTAGCGGGTTCAGATACGCAGTATTTT.

The sample holds a few counts of this clone. The V and J genes are TRBV5-1 and TRBJ1-1; TRBD1 aligns across 7 bases. Germline V gene sequence: CDR1 SGHRS, CDR2 YFSETQ. V gave up 5 bases and J gave up 0 bases; unmatched junction bases: 4. The CDR3 covers 14 residues. DNA for the CDR3: TGCGCCAGCAGTCCCGGGACAGTGAACACTGAAGCTTTCTTT. Its protein product is CASSPGTVNTEAFF.

The chain recombines TRBV10-3 with TRBJ1-1; no definite D call. V dropped 8 bases and J dropped 6 bases, with 7 bases sitting between them. This CDR3 is 10 amino acids long. Germline CDR1 and CDR2: ENHRY and SYGVKD. The CDR3: CAIGEAEAFF. CDR3 coding DNA: TGTGCCATCGGGGAGGCTGAAGCTTTCTTT.

The chain combines TRBV6-6 with TRBJ2-5; TRBD1 might be the D (5 bases). The V and J ends lost 6 bases and 1 base respectively, with 12 bases between them. The CDR3 has 14 amino acids. Germline CDR1 reads MNHNY; CDR2 reads SVGAGI (reference sequence). CDR3 region: CASSRSGIQETQYF. The DNA of the CDR3 is TGTGCCAGCAGCCGTTCAGGGATCCAAGAGACCCAGTACTTC.

J is TRBJ2-5 and V is TRBV7-2; 9 bases agree with TRBD2. Trimming removed 0 bases from V and 7 bases from J; junction bases left unmatched: 12. Germline V gene data show CDR1 as SGHTA and CDR2 as FQGNSA. The CDR3 totals 17 residues. CDR3 amino acids: CASSLAAASGTRGTQYF. DNA of the CDR3: TGTGCCAGCAGCTTAGCGGCGGCTAGCGGGACACGGGGGACCCAGTACTTC.

The chain employs TRBV10-1 and TRBJ1-1; D is ambiguous. Trimming took 6 bases from V and 1 from J, leaving 9 bases between them. Germline values: CDR1 WNHNN, CDR2 SYGVQD (reference sequence). The CDR3 consists of 13 residues. This CDR3 reads CASSIGQNTEAFF. The CDR3 DNA sequence: TGCGCCAGCAGCATCGGTCAGAACACTGAAGCTTTCTTT.

The chain links TRBV10-3 to TRBJ1-4; D not resolved. The V end was cut by 2 bases, the J end by 0 bases, with 16 bases between. This CDR3 region has 18 residues. Germline V lookup: CDR1 ENHRY, CDR2 SYGVKD. CDR3 in amino acids: CAISETQLNFATNEKLFF. The CDR3 DNA is TGTGCCATCAGTGAGACACAGCTTAACTTTGCAACTAATGAAAAACTGTTTTTT.

The chain is built from TRBV30 and TRBJ1-5; tentatively, D is TRBD1 (5 bases). The CDR3 is 14 residues long. V lost 3 bases and J lost 8, with 17 bases in between. Germline V CDR1 and CDR2: GTSNPN, SVGIG (reference sequence). Here the CDR3 reads CAWSRGGTVKPQHF. For the CDR3, the DNA is TGTGCCTGGAGCCGGGGGGGTACCGTCAAGCCCCAGCATTTT.

V and J are TRBV3-1 (or the pseudogene TRBV3-2) and TRBJ1-1; perhaps TRBD1 as D (5 bases). This CDR3 has 15 amino acids. From germline, CDR1 is LGHDT and CDR2 YNNKEL (reference sequence). Trimming pared 4 bases from V and 5 bases from J, leaving 17 bases between. The DNA of the CDR3 is TGTGCCAGCAGCCCCATGGCAGGGCCCCCGACTGAAGCTTTCTTT. Its protein is CASSPMAGPPTEAFF.

The V gene is TRBV19, the J gene TRBJ1-5; TRBD1 matches at 8 bases. The CDR3 covers 13 residues. Per the germline V gene, CDR1 is LNHDA and CDR2 is SQIVND (reference sequence). Trimming at V came to 6 bases and at J to 2 bases, leaving 0 bases not matched to a gene. The DNA for the CDR3 is TGTGCCAGTAGGACAGGGGGCAATCAGCCCCAGCATTTT. This encodes CASRTGGNQPQHF.

The genes are TRBV27 and TRBJ1-3; D might be TRBD1 (5 bases). The CDR3 has 15 residues. The V gene lost 5 bases and the J gene lost 1 base, with 12 bases spanning the gap. Per the germline V gene, CDR1 is MNHEY and CDR2 is SMNVEV (reference sequence). The CDR3 here is CASSGVGGSGNTIYF. CDR3 nucleotide sequence: TGTGCCAGCAGTGGGGTGGGGGGTTCTGGAAACACCATATATTTT.

This clone is a singleton in its sample. The chain employs TRBV13 and TRBJ2-1; D remains ambiguous. This CDR3 has 12 residues. Per germline, CDR1 PRHDT and CDR2 FYEKMQ (reference sequence). Trimming cost V 7 bases and J 0 bases, with 4 bases left between them. The CDR3 DNA sequence: TGTGCCAGCACGGTCTCCTACAATGAGCAGTTCTTC. Translation gives CASTVSYNEQFF.

The chain has TRBV10-3 and TRBJ1-3; 8 bases agree with TRBD1. The germline V gene has CDR1 ENHRY and CDR2 SYGVKD. J gave up 3 bases and V 10 bases, and 17 bases lay outside the gene matches. CDR3 length: 17 residues. The CDR3 DNA follows: TGTGCCACCGTCAATTTTCCGCAGGGGGCATTTGGAAACACCATATATTTT. As protein: CATVNFPQGAFGNTIYF.

This clone came up once. The chain recombines TRBV2 with TRBJ2-7; TRBD1 aligns across 10 bases. The CDR3 has 12 amino acids. J was trimmed by 5 bases and V by 8 bases; bases with no gene match: 3. CDR1 and CDR2 from the germline V gene are SNHLY and FYNNEI. CDR3 nucleotides: TGTGCCAGCTGGGGGACAGGGGACGAGCAGTACTTC. Protein product: CASWGTGDEQYF.

The chain recombines TRBV19 with TRBJ1-1, with a weak D call TRBD1 (6 bases). V lost 8 bases and J 2 bases, leaving 15 bases between the germline ends. The germline V gene has CDR1 LNHDA and CDR2 SQIVND (reference sequence). The CDR3 is made up of 14 amino acids. This CDR3 reads CASPKQGTNTEAFF. The CDR3 DNA reads as TGTGCCAGTCCTAAACAGGGAACTAACACTGAAGCTTTCTTT.

The V and J genes are TRBV3-1 (or the pseudogene TRBV3-2) and TRBJ2-3; D might be TRBD2 (6 bases). Between the trimmed V and J ends, which lost 2 bases and 4 bases, there was a span of 16 bases. The CDR3 is 16 residues long. Per the germline V gene, CDR1 is LGHDT and CDR2 is YNNKEL (reference sequence). The CDR3 DNA is TGTGCCAGCAGCCAAAGATCTAGCGATCTTCCAGATACGCAGTATTTT. Its translation is CASSQRSSDLPDTQYF.

The chain carries TRBV30 and TRBJ1-6, with D unresolved. Germline lookup yields CDR1 GTSNPN and CDR2 SVGIG (reference sequence). CDR3 length equals 13 residues. Trimming took off 2 bases at V and 10 bases at J, with 12 bases between the two ends. CDR3 coding DNA: TGTGCCTGGAGTACCTCCGCCAGGTCACCCCTCCACTTT. Protein product: CAWSTSARSPLHF.

This chain joins TRBV2 and TRBJ2-5; the match to TRBD2 covers 8 bases. J was trimmed by 3 bases and V by 7 bases; bases with no gene match: 10. Germline CDR1 and CDR2: SNHLY and FYNNEI. This CDR3 is 15 amino acids long. In nucleotides, the CDR3 is TGTGCCAGCAACGTACTGGCGGGGGGAGAAGAGACCCAGTACTTC. Translated, it gives CASNVLAGGEETQYF.

The CDR3 sequence: CAWSADRNTEAFF. CDR3 DNA: TGTGCCTGGAGCGCGGACAGGAACACTGAAGCTTTCTTT. The J gene is TRBJ1-1, the V gene TRBV30, with D tentatively TRBD1 (6 bases). The CDR3 runs to 13 residues. Germline assignment: CDR1 GTSNPN and CDR2 SVGIG (reference sequence). With 3 bases removed from V and 1 base from J, the gap between germline ends came to 9 bases.

The chain carries TRBV27 and TRBJ1-2; 8 bases fit TRBD1. CDR1 is MNHEY and CDR2 is SMNVEV in the germline V gene (reference sequence). Germline trimming cut 4 bases from V and 0 bases from J; bases unmatched to any gene: 7. The CDR3 extends over 16 amino acids. The CDR3 here is CASSSLGQGTNYGYTF. CDR3 in DNA: TGTGCCAGCAGTTCCTTAGGACAGGGCACTAACTATGGCTACACCTTC.